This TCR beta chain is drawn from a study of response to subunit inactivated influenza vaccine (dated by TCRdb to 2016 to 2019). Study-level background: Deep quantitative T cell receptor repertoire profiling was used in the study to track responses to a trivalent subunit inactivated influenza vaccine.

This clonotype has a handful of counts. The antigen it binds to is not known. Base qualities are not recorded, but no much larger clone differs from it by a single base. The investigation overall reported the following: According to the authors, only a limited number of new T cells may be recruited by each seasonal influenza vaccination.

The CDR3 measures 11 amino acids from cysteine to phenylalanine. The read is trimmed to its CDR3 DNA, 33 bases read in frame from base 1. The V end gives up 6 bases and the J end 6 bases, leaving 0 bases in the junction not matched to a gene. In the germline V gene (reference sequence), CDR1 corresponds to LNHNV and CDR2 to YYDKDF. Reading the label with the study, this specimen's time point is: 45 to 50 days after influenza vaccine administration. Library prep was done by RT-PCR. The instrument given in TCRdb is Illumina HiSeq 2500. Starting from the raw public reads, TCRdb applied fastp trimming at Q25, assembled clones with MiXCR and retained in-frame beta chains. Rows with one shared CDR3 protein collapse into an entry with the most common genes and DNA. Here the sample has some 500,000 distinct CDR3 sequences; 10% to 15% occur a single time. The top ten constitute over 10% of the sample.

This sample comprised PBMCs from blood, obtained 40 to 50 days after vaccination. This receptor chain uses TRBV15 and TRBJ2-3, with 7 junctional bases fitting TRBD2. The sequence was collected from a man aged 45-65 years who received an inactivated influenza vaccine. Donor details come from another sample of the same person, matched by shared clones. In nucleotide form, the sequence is TGTGCCACCAGGGGAGGGGATACGCAGTATTTT. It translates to CATRGGDTQYF.